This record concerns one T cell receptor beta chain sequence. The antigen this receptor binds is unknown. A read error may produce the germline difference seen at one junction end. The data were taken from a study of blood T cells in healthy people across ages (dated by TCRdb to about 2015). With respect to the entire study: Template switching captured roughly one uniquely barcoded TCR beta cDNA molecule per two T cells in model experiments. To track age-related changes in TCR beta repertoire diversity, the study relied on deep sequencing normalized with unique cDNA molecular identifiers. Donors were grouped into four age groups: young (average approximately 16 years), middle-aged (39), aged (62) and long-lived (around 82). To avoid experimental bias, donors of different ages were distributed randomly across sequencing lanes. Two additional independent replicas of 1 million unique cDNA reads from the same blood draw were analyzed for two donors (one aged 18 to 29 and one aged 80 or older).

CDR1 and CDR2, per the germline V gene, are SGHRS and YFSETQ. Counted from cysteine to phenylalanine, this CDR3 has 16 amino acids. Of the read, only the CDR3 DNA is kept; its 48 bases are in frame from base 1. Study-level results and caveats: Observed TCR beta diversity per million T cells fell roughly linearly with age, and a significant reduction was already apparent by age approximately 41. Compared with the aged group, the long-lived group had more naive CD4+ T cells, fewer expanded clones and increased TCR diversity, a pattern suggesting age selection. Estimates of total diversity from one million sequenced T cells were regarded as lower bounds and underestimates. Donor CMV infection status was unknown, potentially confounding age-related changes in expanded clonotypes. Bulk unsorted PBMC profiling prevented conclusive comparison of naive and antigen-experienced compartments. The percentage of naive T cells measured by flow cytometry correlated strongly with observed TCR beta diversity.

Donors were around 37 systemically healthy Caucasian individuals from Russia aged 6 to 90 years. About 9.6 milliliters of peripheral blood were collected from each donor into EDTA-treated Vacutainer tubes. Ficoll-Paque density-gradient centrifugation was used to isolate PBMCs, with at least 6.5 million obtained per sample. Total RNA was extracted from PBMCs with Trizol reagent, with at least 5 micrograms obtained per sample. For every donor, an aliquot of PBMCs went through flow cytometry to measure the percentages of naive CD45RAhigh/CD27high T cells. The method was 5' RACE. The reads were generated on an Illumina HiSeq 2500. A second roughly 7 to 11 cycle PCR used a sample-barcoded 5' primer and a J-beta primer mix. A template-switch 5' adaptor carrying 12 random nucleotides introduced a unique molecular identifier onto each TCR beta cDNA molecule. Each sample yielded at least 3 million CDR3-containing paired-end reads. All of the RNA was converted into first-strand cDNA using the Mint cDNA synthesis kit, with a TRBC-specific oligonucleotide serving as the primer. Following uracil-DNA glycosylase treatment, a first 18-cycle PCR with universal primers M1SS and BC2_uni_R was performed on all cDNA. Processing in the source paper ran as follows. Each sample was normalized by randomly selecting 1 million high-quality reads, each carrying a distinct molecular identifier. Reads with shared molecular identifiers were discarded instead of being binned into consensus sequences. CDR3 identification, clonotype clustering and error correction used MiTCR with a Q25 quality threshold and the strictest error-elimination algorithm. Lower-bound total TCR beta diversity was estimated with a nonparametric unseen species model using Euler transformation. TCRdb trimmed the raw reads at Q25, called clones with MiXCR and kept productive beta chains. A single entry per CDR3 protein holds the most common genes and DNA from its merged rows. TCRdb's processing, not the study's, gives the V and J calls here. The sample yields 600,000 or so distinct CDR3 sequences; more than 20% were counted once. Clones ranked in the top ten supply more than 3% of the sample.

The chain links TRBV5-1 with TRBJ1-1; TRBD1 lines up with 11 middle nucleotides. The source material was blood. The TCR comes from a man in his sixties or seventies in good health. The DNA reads TGCGTCAGCAGGTCCGGACAGGGGGCGCGGGGCACTGAAGCTTTCTTT. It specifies CVSRSGQGARGTEAFF.